This T cell receptor (beta chain) is from a study of OX40 agonist ivuxolimab in advanced cancers. For the study at large: Patients' therapy was ivuxolimab, an antibody that acts as an agonist of OX40 (CD134).

The length of the CDR3 is 15 residues. CDR1 is KGHSH and CDR2 is LQKENI in the germline V gene. Trimming stripped 2 bases from V and 0 bases from J, with 10 bases between. Profiling relied on immunoSEQ multiplex PCR, and the TCRdb table lists in-frame clones only, not all of them. The sample records approximately 28,000 clones, around 87% being singletons. This TCR was sampled from an adult with an advanced solid tumor such as melanoma, head and neck, liver or kidney cancer. Sequenced here: CD4+ or CD8+ T cells sorted from blood, sampled in a trial of the OX40 agonist ivuxolimab. The rearrangement links TRBV18 to TRBJ1-1, with D maybe TRBD1 (5 bases). CDR3 loop: CASSPVTGLNTEAFF. The CDR3 DNA reads TGTGCCAGCTCACCAGTCACAGGTTTGAACACTGAAGCTTTCTTT.